This paragraph covers one TCR beta chain sequence. Its antigen is not identified. TCRdb reprocessed the 5' RACE reads with MiXCR, giving one entry per CDR3 protein. The sample lists approximately 350,000 distinct CDR3 sequences, 20% to 25% seen once, with under 15% in the top ten. The germline gives CDR1 MNHEY, CDR2 SVGAGI. The CDR3 runs to 14 residues. V was trimmed by 4 bases and J by 5 bases, leaving 12 bases between them. The sample is drawn from a study of CD8 T cells in ankylosing spondylitis. Notes on the study in general: What appeared characteristic of ankylosing spondylitis blood was a TCR beta motif of seven to nine highly homologous variants.

The V and J genes are TRBV6-5 and TRBJ2-1; no firm D call. This TCR was recovered from a male donor with ankylosing spondylitis or in good health (not recorded which). Sequencing was done on a sample of blood, either unsorted or a sorted T cell fraction (not recorded which). The CDR3 nucleotides read TGTGCCAGCAGTTGGTCGGAACTGAACAATGAGCAGTTCTTC. Translated: CASSWSELNNEQFF.